This T cell receptor beta chain stems from a study of blood T cell repertoires in COVID-19. Study overall: Samples representing acute and convalescent COVID-19 were sourced from the United States, Italy and Spain. Nucleic acid was either cDNA or gDNA, and it came from T cells, B-cell-depleted T cells, or PBMCs.

The CDR3 runs 14 residues. Germline V gene sequence: CDR1 SGHTA, CDR2 FQGTGA. The junction had 3 bases not matched to a gene; V was cut back by 5 bases and J by 3 bases. Authors' data handling: Amplification with reference gene primers provided the estimates of nucleated cell counts. Assay used: immunoSEQ multiplex PCR; TCRdb lists only in-frame clones, some missing. V and J calls plus clone size are reproduced from that table; the DNA served to infer D and trimming. The data hold around 60,000 clones, with approximately 91% observed a single time. Sequencing was carried out using peripheral blood. The chain carries TRBV7-3 and TRBJ2-1; 8 bases line up with TRBD1. This sequence was found in a man aged 55 to 70 with acute or convalescent COVID-19. The CDR3 region has the DNA TGTGCCAGCAGCCAACAGGGGGTCTACAATGAGCAGTTCTTC. It specifies CASSQQGVYNEQFF.